Listed below are T cell receptor beta chains from one sample, sequenced in a study of spatial heterogeneity in lung cancer. TCRdb redid the calling of the 5' RACE reads with MiXCR, one entry per CDR3 protein. This sample has about 14,000 distinct CDR3 sequences, with less than 4.5% found just once. Sequences were derived from lung tumor tissue, sampled at surgery. The receptor source for this set is a male donor with early-stage non-small cell lung cancer. CDR3s include the opening cysteine and the closing phenylalanine or tryptophan. D genes are given only for firm matches. A row's size may be missing; if present it is once, few, many or a size class.

D	V	size	J	DNA	CDR3
NA	TRBV7-9	many	TRBJ2-3	TGTGCCAGCAACCTGAGGGGCACAGATACGCAGTATTTT	CASNLRGTDTQYF
NA	TRBV5-5	NA	TRBJ2-5	TGTGCCAGCAGCTTAGGACCTGAGGGGACCCAGTACTTC	CASSLGPEGTQYF
NA	TRBV29-1	medium-sized	TRBJ2-3	TGCAGCGTTGAAATTTTGTTACGTTCAGATACGCAGTATTTT	CSVEILLRSDTQYF
NA	TRBV12-3/TRBV12-4	many	TRBJ1-2	TGTGCCAGCAGTTTAGAAGGGCGGGGAAACTATGGCTACACCTTC	CASSLEGRGNYGYTF
NA	TRBV7-9	few	TRBJ1-1	TGTGCCAGCAGCCTTTCTGGGAGGGCGACTGAAGCTTTCTTT	CASSLSGRATEAFF
NA	TRBV10-3	many	TRBJ2-5	TGTGCCATCAGTGAGTCTGTGGGAGCCGGGGAGACCCAGTACTTC	CAISESVGAGETQYF
NA	TRBV5-1	medium-sized	TRBJ1-1	TGCGCCAGCAGCTTGAGGCAGGGGCTGACTGAAGCTTTCTTT	CASSLRQGLTEAFF
NA	TRBV5-1	many	TRBJ1-4	TGCGCCAGCAGCTTATCAACGGGAGAAGAAAAACTGTTTTTT	CASSLSTGEEKLFF
TRBD2	TRBV20-1	many	TRBJ2-3	TGCAGTGCTCCCCAGGGAGCGGGAGGTGGAGATACGCAGTATTTT	CSAPQGAGGGDTQYF
NA	TRBV5-6	NA	TRBJ1-2	TGTGCCAGCAGCAGTAGACAGGAACCCTACTATGGCGACACCTTC	CASSSRQEPYYGDTF